Below, 19 T cell receptor beta chains from the same sample are listed, as sequenced in a study of beta chain features in type 1 diabetes. Reverse transcribing all isolated RNA meant expressed TCRB transcripts were sequenced. Assay: immunoSEQ multiplex PCR; the TCRdb copy retains only in-frame clones and omits some. The sample gives under 900,000 clones, 15% to 20% of which show up once; 0.02% to 0.025% is in the top ten. Sample: naive CD4+ T cells from blood. These TCRs come from a woman between 18 and 30 years old in good health.

This clone was seen a handful of times. The V gene is TRBV9, the J gene TRBJ2-1; a weak D match, TRBD2 (6 bases). The CDR3 loop spans 16 amino acids. Germline values: CDR1 SGDLS, CDR2 YYNGEE. Trimming stripped 4 bases from V and 1 base from J, with 15 bases between. The CDR3: CASSPRLVGSYNEQFF. The CDR3 nucleotides are TGTGCCAGCAGCCCCCGACTAGTTGGGTCCTACAATGAGCAGTTCTTC.

Worth noting for this clone: Additional DNA sequences in this sample encode the identical CDR3. The CDR3 coding sequence is TGTGCCAGCAGCTCAGGACAGGGCGGAGAGACCCAGTACTTC. This gives the protein CASSSGQGGETQYF. This rearrangement joins TRBV9 to TRBJ2-5; 8 nucleotides align to TRBD1. Germline values: CDR1 SGDLS, CDR2 YYNGEE. Germline trimming cut 4 bases from V and 4 bases from J; bases unmatched to any gene: 6. This CDR3 contains 14 residues.

V is TRBV19 and J is TRBJ1-5; D might be TRBD1 (5 bases). Trimming left V 6 bases short and J 5 bases short, with 20 bases between. In germline, CDR1 is LNHDA, CDR2 SQIVND (reference sequence). The CDR3 runs 16 residues. The chain's CDR3 is CASSRRGGVSDQPQHF. The CDR3 coding sequence is TGTGCCAGTAGCAGGCGGGGAGGGGTTTCGGATCAGCCCCAGCATTTT.

The chain carries TRBV10-3 and TRBJ2-1, with TRBD2 identical over 15 bases. The V and J ends lost 10 bases and 5 bases, in that order; junction bases with no gene match: 9. Germline V gives CDR1 ENHRY, CDR2 SYGVKD. The length of the CDR3 is 16 residues. The CDR3 is CATWGLAGGYNNEQFF. The CDR3 DNA reads as TGTGCCACCTGGGGACTAGCGGGAGGCTATAACAATGAGCAGTTCTTC.

The chain employs TRBV14 and TRBJ1-1; D unclear. The CDR3 consists of 14 residues. The germline CDR1 and CDR2 sequences are SGHDN and FVKESK. Trimming pared 2 bases from V and 3 bases from J, leaving 10 bases between. Here the CDR3 reads CASSQLEGYTEAFF. Written as DNA, the CDR3 is TGTGCCAGCAGCCAACTGGAGGGATACACTGAAGCTTTCTTT.

As DNA, the CDR3 is TGTGCCAGTGGAGCCTTTGAGCAATTCAACGGCTACACCTTC. Protein sequence: CASGAFEQFNGYTF. The chain is built from TRBV19 and TRBJ1-2; no clear D. Germline V CDR1 and CDR2: LNHDA, SQIVND (reference sequence). This CDR3 comprises 14 residues. The V and J ends lost 8 bases and 8 bases respectively, with 21 bases between them.

V usage is TRBV19 and J usage is TRBJ2-5, with 7 bases aligning to TRBD1. CDR1 is LNHDA and CDR2 is SQIVND in the germline V gene (reference sequence). CDR3 length: 15 amino acids. Unmatched junction bases numbered 11, after V lost 5 bases and J lost 5 bases. CDR3 in amino acids: CASSFRDSSRETQYF. CDR3 nucleotide sequence: TGTGCCAGTAGTTTCCGGGACAGCAGCAGGGAGACCCAGTACTTC. The variable domain in full, with the rest retrieved from reference TRBV19 and TRBJ2-5, is DGGITQSPKYLFRKEGQNVTLSCEQNLNHDAMYWYRQDPGQGLRLIYYSQIVNDFQKGDIAEGYSVSREKKESFPLTVTSAQKNPTAFYLCASSFRDSSRETQYFGPGTRLLVL.

In its sample, this clone was seen a few times. The V and J genes are TRBV7-2 and TRBJ1-1, with TRBD1 matching 8 bases. The V gene's germline CDR1 is SGHTA and CDR2 FQGNSA. The length of the CDR3 is 15 residues. V trimming: 5 bases; J trimming: 1 base; junction bases outside the gene matches: 6. This CDR3 reads CASSQKGQGNTEAFF. CDR3 sequence (DNA): TGTGCCAGCAGCCAAAAAGGACAGGGGAACACTGAAGCTTTCTTT.

This clone came up a few times. The gene calls are TRBV28 and TRBJ2-2; D gene ambiguous. This CDR3 has 12 residues. V was clipped by 4 bases and J by 5 bases, with 5 bases between them. Germline values: CDR1 MDHEN, CDR2 SYDVKM. DNA for the CDR3: TGTGCCAGCAGTTCCAAGACCGGGGAGCTGTTTTTT. Its protein is CASSSKTGELFF. Drawing the rest from reference TRBV28 and TRBJ2-2, the complete variable domain is DVKVTQSSRYLVKRTGEKVFLECVQDMDHENMFWYRQDPGLGLRLIYFSYDVKMKEKGDIPEGYSVSREKKERFSLILESASTNQTSMYLCASSSKTGELFFGEGSRLTVL.

The chain combines TRBV28 with TRBJ1-5; no clear D gene. CDR1 is MDHEN and CDR2 is SYDVKM in the germline V gene. Trimming cost V 5 bases and J 3 bases, with 11 bases left between them. The CDR3 spans 14 residues. The DNA of the CDR3 is TGTGCCAGCAGTGGAGCAGCACCCAATCAGCCCCAGCATTTT. Amino acids: CASSGAAPNQPQHF.

The genes are TRBV18 and TRBJ2-4; maybe TRBD1 (6 bases). Germline V lookup: CDR1 KGHSH, CDR2 LQKENI. The CDR3 is made up of 15 amino acids. The V end lost 3 bases, the J end lost 4 bases, and 13 bases lay between the germline ends. In DNA form, the CDR3 reads TGTGCCAGCTCACCTGAGGGACAAAAGAAAAACATTCAGTACTTC. Amino acid sequence: CASSPEGQKKNIQYF.

J is TRBJ2-2 and V is TRBV28; 7 bases map to TRBD1. After removal of 2 bases from V and 3 bases from J, the junction contained 6 bases not matched to a gene. CDR1 is MDHEN and CDR2 is SYDVKM in the germline V gene. The CDR3 is made up of 16 amino acids. CDR3 loop: CASSLRGDSYTGELFF. In nucleotides, the CDR3 is TGTGCCAGCAGTTTAAGAGGGGACAGTTACACCGGGGAGCTGTTTTTT. Variable domain in full (rest from reference TRBV28 and TRBJ2-2): DVKVTQSSRYLVKRTGEKVFLECVQDMDHENMFWYRQDPGLGLRLIYFSYDVKMKEKGDIPEGYSVSREKKERFSLILESASTNQTSMYLCASSLRGDSYTGELFFGEGSRLTVL.

This clone was recorded a few times. The chain recombines TRBV7-2 with TRBJ2-3; D is unresolved. Germline V gene sequence: CDR1 SGHTA, CDR2 FQGNSA. V was trimmed by 5 bases and J by 5 bases, leaving 14 bases between them. This CDR3 comprises 14 residues. This CDR3 is CASSRRDAKDTQYF. The CDR3 DNA reads as TGTGCCAGCAGCCGCCGCGACGCCAAAGATACGCAGTATTTT.

The gene calls are TRBV19 and TRBJ1-1, with 9 bases fitting TRBD1. This CDR3 has 17 residues. J gave up 1 base and V 4 bases, and 10 bases lay outside the gene matches. Germline loops: CDR1 LNHDA, CDR2 SQIVND (reference sequence). Here the CDR3 DNA reads TGTGCCAGTAGTACCATCAACAGGGGGCAAAAGAACACTGAAGCTTTCTTT. It encodes CASSTINRGQKNTEAFF.

The chain employs TRBV28 and TRBJ1-3; D is possibly TRBD1 (6 bases). CDR1 is MDHEN, CDR2 SYDVKM, per germline. Trimming shortened V by 6 bases and J by 2 bases, and 11 bases separated the two germline ends. The CDR3 extends over 14 amino acids. CDR3 loop: CASRQGRAGNTIYF. The CDR3 DNA is TGTGCCAGCAGACAGGGTAGGGCTGGAAACACCATATATTTT.

This clone was seen a few times. This sequence joins TRBV25-1 and TRBJ2-2, with TRBD2 matching over 14 bases. This CDR3 is built from 18 residues. The V segment lost 3 bases and the J segment 2 bases; nucleotides outside the gene matches: 5. Germline CDR1 MGHDK, CDR2 SYGVNS. The CDR3 DNA reads TGTGCCAGCAGTGATCGGACTAGCGGGAGGCGTAACACCGGGGAGCTGTTTTTT. Translated: CASSDRTSGRRNTGELFF.

This clone was detected only a few times. This rearrangement joins TRBV2 to TRBJ2-2, with no clear D. CDR1 is SNHLY, CDR2 FYNNEI, per germline. The V gene lost 4 bases and the J gene lost 3 bases, with 6 bases spanning the gap. The CDR3 contains 13 residues. The CDR3 nucleotides read TGTGCCAGCAGTGTATTAGACACCGGGGAGCTGTTTTTT. It specifies CASSVLDTGELFF.

Remarks on this clone: The same CDR3 also results from other DNA sequences found in this sample. The genes are TRBV2 and TRBJ2-7; D ambiguous. This CDR3 contains 11 residues. Trimming removed 4 bases at V and 4 bases at J, with 5 bases between. CDR1 and CDR2 (germline): SNHLY, FYNNEI. This CDR3 reads CASSGGYEQYF. Written as DNA, the CDR3 is TGTGCCAGCAGTGGAGGTTACGAGCAGTACTTC. Together with reference TRBV2 and TRBJ2-7, the CDR3 gives the full variable domain: EPEVTQTPSHQVTQMGQEVILRCVPISNHLYFYWYRQILGQKVEFLVSFYNNEISEKSEIFDDQFSVERPDGSNFTLKIRSTKLEDSAMYFCASSGGYEQYFGPGTRLTVT.

The chain is built from TRBV2 and TRBJ1-2, with D tentatively TRBD1 (5 bases). This CDR3 region has 15 residues. CDR1 and CDR2 (germline): SNHLY, FYNNEI. Trimming took 7 bases from V and 4 from J, leaving 19 bases between them. The CDR3 loop reads CASTIETVKLYGYTF. The DNA for the CDR3 is TGTGCCAGCACTATCGAGACAGTTAAACTCTATGGCTACACCTTC.